This T cell receptor beta chain comes out of a study of CD8 T cells in ankylosing spondylitis. Study-wide results and caveats: Several highly homologous variants made up a TCR beta motif, and this motif appeared characteristic of ankylosing spondylitis blood. Prior work had noted some motif variants in reactive arthritis blood and synovial fluid. From matched ankylosing spondylitis synovial fluid, disease-linked clones were reportedly recovered at significantly enriched levels.

One entry per CDR3 protein results from TCRdb running MiXCR on the 5' RACE reads. The repertoire holds 750,000 to 850,000 distinct CDR3 sequences, with roughly 10% as singletons. The germline V and J ends were trimmed by 10 bases and 6 bases, with 18 bases remaining between them. The CDR3 spans 14 residues. CDR1 is LNHDA, CDR2 SQIVND, per germline (reference sequence). The sample holds a few counts of this clonotype. Its target is unknown. Material: blood, either unsorted or a sorted T cell fraction (not recorded which). The TCR was taken from a male donor with ankylosing spondylitis. The chain uses TRBV19 and TRBJ1-4; a weak D match, TRBD1 (5 bases). The CDR3 loop reads CAISPGAGDEKLFF. The CDR3 region has the DNA TGTGCCATCTCCCCCGGGGCCGGAGATGAAAAACTGTTTTTT. The whole variable domain, filled in from reference TRBV19 and TRBJ1-4, reads DGGITQSPKYLFRKEGQNVTLSCEQNLNHDAMYWYRQDPGQGLRLIYYSQIVNDFQKGDIAEGYSVSREKKESFPLTVTSAQKNPTAFYLCAISPGAGDEKLFFGSGTQLSVL.